These T cell receptor beta chains were read from a single sample in a study of T cells in localized non-small cell lung cancer. Only in-frame clones appear in the TCRdb table, and some are missing; sequencing was by immunoSEQ multiplex PCR. Of about 53,000 clones listed, over 80% are singletons. The sample consisted of peripheral blood mononuclear cells, taken before any cancer treatment. These receptor sequences come from a man aged 35 to 70 with stage III lung adenocarcinoma. The CDR3 runs from the conserved cysteine through the conserved F or W. The order of the fields is clone size, D gene, V gene, J gene, CDR3 DNA, CDR3 protein. D genes are given only for firm matches. Some rows have no size entry. The others give once, few or many, or a class for an expanded clone.

clone size: NA; D gene: NA; V gene: TRBV5-6; J gene: TRBJ1-2; CDR3 DNA: TGTGCCAGCAGCTTGGCTGGGAACTATGGCTACACCTTC; CDR3 protein: CASSLAGNYGYTF
clone size: few; D gene: TRBD2; V gene: TRBV6-1; J gene: TRBJ2-1; CDR3 DNA: TGTGCCAGCAGTCCCCGGACTAGCGGGAGAAATGAGCAGTTCTTC; CDR3 protein: CASSPRTSGRNEQFF
clone size: NA; D gene: NA; V gene: TRBV29-1; J gene: TRBJ2-3; CDR3 DNA: TGCAGCGTTGAGAGGGAGTCAGATACGCAGTATTTT; CDR3 protein: CSVERESDTQYF
clone size: NA; D gene: NA; V gene: TRBV9; J gene: TRBJ1-2; CDR3 DNA: TGTGCCAGCAGCGTAGTCGATATCACCTCCTCTAACTATGGCTACACCTTC; CDR3 protein: CASSVVDITSSNYGYTF
clone size: NA; D gene: TRBD1; V gene: TRBV5-1; J gene: TRBJ1-3; CDR3 DNA: TGCGCCAGCAGCTCGGGACAGGGGGGAAACACCATATATTTT; CDR3 protein: CASSSGQGGNTIYF
clone size: once; D gene: NA; V gene: TRBV5-1; J gene: TRBJ1-2; CDR3 DNA: TGCGCCAGCAGTCCTACAGAGAACTATGGCTACACCTTC; CDR3 protein: CASSPTENYGYTF
clone size: NA; D gene: NA; V gene: TRBV28; J gene: TRBJ2-3; CDR3 DNA: TGTGCCAGCAGTTCCCCAGCCACAGATACGCAGTATTTT; CDR3 protein: CASSSPATDTQYF
clone size: NA; D gene: NA; V gene: TRBV27; J gene: TRBJ1-5; CDR3 DNA: TGTGCCAGCAGTTTATCGGCCGGGTCTTATCAGCCCCAGCATTTT; CDR3 protein: CASSLSAGSYQPQHF
clone size: NA; D gene: NA; V gene: TRBV5-6; J gene: TRBJ2-7; CDR3 DNA: TGTGCCAGCAGCTTTTCCGGGGGGCAGTACTTC; CDR3 protein: CASSFSGGQYF
clone size: NA; D gene: NA; V gene: TRBV5-8; J gene: TRBJ2-6; CDR3 DNA: TGTGCCAGCAGCCTAGGGCACTCTGGGGCCAACGTCCTGACTTTC; CDR3 protein: CASSLGHSGANVLTF
clone size: NA; D gene: NA; V gene: TRBV4-3; J gene: TRBJ2-7; CDR3 DNA: TGCGCCAGCAGCCAAGAGGTGTATCGAGGGGGAAGCTCCTACGAGCAGTACTTC; CDR3 protein: CASSQEVYRGGSSYEQYF
clone size: NA; D gene: NA; V gene: TRBV7-9; J gene: TRBJ2-1; CDR3 DNA: TGTGCCAGCAGCTTAGACAATGAGCAGTTCTTC; CDR3 protein: CASSLDNEQFF
clone size: NA; D gene: TRBD1; V gene: TRBV12-5; J gene: TRBJ2-7; CDR3 DNA: TGTGCTAGTGGTTTGTCGACAGGGAACGAGCAGTACTTC; CDR3 protein: CASGLSTGNEQYF
clone size: NA; D gene: TRBD1; V gene: TRBV6-1; J gene: TRBJ1-2; CDR3 DNA: TGTGCCAGCAGTTCAGACAGGGGCCGTGGCGGCTACACCTTC; CDR3 protein: CASSSDRGRGGYTF
clone size: NA; D gene: TRBD2; V gene: TRBV19; J gene: TRBJ2-2; CDR3 DNA: TGTGCCAGTAGTATAAGTCTAGCGGGGACCGGGGAGCTGTTTTTT; CDR3 protein: CASSISLAGTGELFF
clone size: NA; D gene: TRBD1; V gene: TRBV19; J gene: TRBJ1-1; CDR3 DNA: TGTGCCAGTAGTTTTCTCGACAGGGTAACTTTCTTT; CDR3 protein: CASSFLDRVTFF
clone size: few; D gene: TRBD2; V gene: TRBV19; J gene: TRBJ2-2; CDR3 DNA: TGTGTCCCAACTAGCGTAGGGAACACCGGGGAGCTGTTTTTT; CDR3 protein: CVPTSVGNTGELFF
clone size: NA; D gene: NA; V gene: TRBV7-2; J gene: TRBJ2-7; CDR3 DNA: TGTGCCAGCAGCTCACGCCGGGACGGACCCTACGAGCAGTACTTC; CDR3 protein: CASSSRRDGPYEQYF
clone size: NA; D gene: NA; V gene: TRBV29-1; J gene: TRBJ2-3; CDR3 DNA: TGCAGCGTTGGTGGCATAGACGCAGCAGATACGCAGTATTTT; CDR3 protein: CSVGGIDAADTQYF
clone size: NA; D gene: NA; V gene: TRBV7-6; J gene: TRBJ1-4; CDR3 DNA: TGTGCCAGCAGCTTAGGTGACCCCGAGGCATACGAAAAACTGTTTTTT; CDR3 protein: CASSLGDPEAYEKLFF
clone size: NA; D gene: NA; V gene: TRBV27; J gene: TRBJ1-1; CDR3 DNA: TGTGCCAGCAGTTTATACGGGAACACTGAAGCTTTCTTT; CDR3 protein: CASSLYGNTEAFF
clone size: few; D gene: NA; V gene: TRBV6-1; J gene: TRBJ2-2; CDR3 DNA: TGTGCCAGCAGTCCCCGGACTATTAACACCGGGGAGCTGTTTTTT; CDR3 protein: CASSPRTINTGELFF
clone size: NA; D gene: NA; V gene: TRBV4-2; J gene: TRBJ2-7; CDR3 DNA: TGTGCCAGCAGCCACCTGGGGGGGGCCGAGCAGTACTTC; CDR3 protein: CASSHLGGAEQYF
clone size: once; D gene: NA; V gene: TRBV27; J gene: TRBJ1-4; CDR3 DNA: TGTGCCAGCACTCCGGGAAAGCTTAGTGAAAAACTGTTTTTT; CDR3 protein: CASTPGKLSEKLFF
clone size: NA; D gene: NA; V gene: TRBV7-9; J gene: TRBJ1-1; CDR3 DNA: TGTGCCAGCAGCTTATCGGGTCGTGACAGGGAAGCTTTCTTT; CDR3 protein: CASSLSGRDREAFF
clone size: NA; D gene: NA; V gene: TRBV10-3; J gene: TRBJ2-7; CDR3 DNA: TGTGCCATCAGCACTCTCTCCTACGAGCAGTACTTC; CDR3 protein: CAISTLSYEQYF
clone size: NA; D gene: NA; V gene: TRBV9; J gene: TRBJ2-2; CDR3 DNA: TGTGCCAGCAGCATGGGACCGTCCGGGGAGCTGTTTTTT; CDR3 protein: CASSMGPSGELFF
clone size: NA; D gene: NA; V gene: TRBV6-1; J gene: TRBJ1-5; CDR3 DNA: TGTGCCAGCAGTGGTGACCCGGGGGCAGCCCGGCCCCAGCATTTT; CDR3 protein: CASSGDPGAARPQHF
clone size: NA; D gene: NA; V gene: TRBV6-5; J gene: TRBJ1-1; CDR3 DNA: TGTGCCAGCAGTTACTCGAGGTACTCCCACAACACTGAAGCTTTCTTT; CDR3 protein: CASSYSRYSHNTEAFF
clone size: NA; D gene: TRBD2; V gene: TRBV29-1; J gene: TRBJ2-1; CDR3 DNA: TGCAGCGTTCGGATGGGGGGGAATGAGCAGTTCTTC; CDR3 protein: CSVRMGGNEQFF
clone size: NA; D gene: NA; V gene: TRBV15; J gene: TRBJ1-1; CDR3 DNA: TGTGCCACCGCATGGACAGCCGAGTACACTGAAGCTTTCTTT; CDR3 protein: CATAWTAEYTEAFF
clone size: NA; D gene: TRBD1; V gene: TRBV6-5; J gene: TRBJ2-5; CDR3 DNA: TGTGCCAGCAGACAGGGGACAATACATGGGACCCAGTACTTC; CDR3 protein: CASRQGTIHGTQYF
clone size: NA; D gene: NA; V gene: TRBV19; J gene: TRBJ2-1; CDR3 DNA: TGTGCCACCCAAAGTATACAGGGGAGGAATGAGCAGTTCTTC; CDR3 protein: CATQSIQGRNEQFF
clone size: NA; D gene: NA; V gene: TRBV5-6; J gene: TRBJ1-5; CDR3 DNA: TGTGCCAGCAGTTCCTTCGGACTTCTTCAAGGGCCCCAGCATTTT; CDR3 protein: CASSSFGLLQGPQHF
clone size: NA; D gene: NA; V gene: TRBV7-9; J gene: TRBJ2-1; CDR3 DNA: TGTGCCAGCAGCTTAGGCGGGGGCCATCGTTACAATGAGCAGTTCTTC; CDR3 protein: CASSLGGGHRYNEQFF
clone size: few; D gene: NA; V gene: TRBV6-6; J gene: TRBJ1-1; CDR3 DNA: TGTGCCAGCAGTTACAGCGGTGGGGCTTTCTTT; CDR3 protein: CASSYSGGAFF
clone size: NA; D gene: TRBD1; V gene: TRBV7-6; J gene: TRBJ2-1; CDR3 DNA: TGTGCCAGCAGCCTTCGACAGGGGCACAATGAGCAGTTCTTC; CDR3 protein: CASSLRQGHNEQFF
clone size: once; D gene: NA; V gene: TRBV7-9; J gene: TRBJ1-2; CDR3 DNA: TGTGCCAGCAGCTCGTCCGGGGCTAACGGCTACACCTTC; CDR3 protein: CASSSSGANGYTF
clone size: NA; D gene: TRBD1; V gene: TRBV5-6; J gene: TRBJ1-2; CDR3 DNA: TGTGCCAGCAGCTTCTCCCCTGGGGGGACAGCTAACTATGGCTACACCTTC; CDR3 protein: CASSFSPGGTANYGYTF
clone size: few; D gene: TRBD2; V gene: TRBV11-2; J gene: TRBJ2-5; CDR3 DNA: TGTGCCAGCAGCTTAGGGGGGGGTCAAGAGACCCAGTACTTC; CDR3 protein: CASSLGGGQETQYF
clone size: NA; D gene: TRBD1; V gene: TRBV19; J gene: TRBJ1-2; CDR3 DNA: TGTGCCAGTAGTGTAGACAGGGCCCGGGACTATGGCTACACCTTC; CDR3 protein: CASSVDRARDYGYTF
clone size: NA; D gene: NA; V gene: TRBV4-1; J gene: TRBJ1-6; CDR3 DNA: TGCGCCAGCAGCAATCCGGGACGAAGCAATTCACCCCTCCACTTT; CDR3 protein: CASSNPGRSNSPLHF
clone size: NA; D gene: NA; V gene: TRBV21-1; J gene: TRBJ2-2; CDR3 DNA: TGTGCCAGCAGCAAACCAGCGGGAGAGGACGGGGAGCTGTTTTTT; CDR3 protein: CASSKPAGEDGELFF
clone size: NA; D gene: NA; V gene: TRBV28; J gene: TRBJ1-2; CDR3 DNA: TGTGCCAGCAGTTTCCCGACACGGGAGGGTATGCATGGCTACACCTTC; CDR3 protein: CASSFPTREGMHGYTF